This TCR beta chain was identified in a study of blood T cell repertoires in COVID-19. The data were produced by immunoSEQ multiplex PCR, yet TCRdb's version contains in-frame clones alone and is incomplete. The table has about 260,000 clones, around 90% seen once; the top ten hold approximately 4%. The length of the CDR3 is 15 residues. V lost 3 bases, J lost 4 bases, and 3 bases stayed unmatched. The germline gives CDR1 SGHNT, CDR2 YYREEE (reference sequence). The sequencing sample was made of peripheral blood. This chain uses TRBV5-4 with TRBJ2-2; TRBD1 aligns across 10 bases. The sequence was collected from a woman aged 40 to 50 with acute or convalescent COVID-19. The CDR3: CASSSWTGGTGELFF. Here the CDR3 DNA reads TGTGCCAGCAGCTCGTGGACAGGGGGCACCGGGGAGCTGTTTTTT. Full variable domain (remainder filled in from reference TRBV5-4 and TRBJ2-2): ETGVTQSPTHLIKTRGQQVTLRCSSQSGHNTVSWYQQALGQGPQFIFQYYREEENGRGNFPPRFSGLQFPNYSSELNVNALELDDSALYLCASSSWTGGTGELFFGEGSRLTVL.